A selection of T cell receptor beta chains follows, all from one sample in a study of blood T cells in healthy people across ages. TCRdb fed the 5' RACE reads into MiXCR, producing one record per CDR3 protein. The sample has about 540,000 distinct CDR3 sequences; around 24% are singletons. The same data also contributed to another study, on T cells of mothers and their children.

What was sequenced was blood. These receptors were taken from a boy aged 5-17 years in good health. The CDR3 runs from the conserved cysteine through the conserved F or W. A D gene is named only where the DNA matches it firmly. Some rows have no size entry. The others give once, few or many, or a class for an expanded clone.

d_call j_call clone_size v_call cdr3_nt cdr3_aa
TRBD1 TRBJ2-5 - TRBV28 TGTGCCAGCAGTTCGACAGGGCGGGCGGAGACCCAGTACTTC CASSSTGRAETQYF
- TRBJ2-1 few TRBV4-1 TGCGCCAGCAGCCAAGCATGGGGGCCCCCCTACAATGAGCAGTTCTTC CASSQAWGPPYNEQFF
- TRBJ2-7 - TRBV18 TGTGCCAGCTCACCACCGGCGGGTGCCACTTGCGAGCAGTACTTC CASSPPAGATCEQYF
TRBD2 TRBJ2-2 - TRBV7-9 TGTGCCAGCAGCGCGCGGGGGTATACCGGGGAGCTGTTTTTT CASSARGYTGELFF
- TRBJ1-2 - TRBV19 TGTGCCAGCCGCTTGGGGACCTATGGCTACACCTTC CASRLGTYGYTF
TRBD2 TRBJ2-1 - TRBV13 TGTGCCAGCAGCTCACCCGGGACTAGAAACAATGAGCAGTTCTTC CASSSPGTRNNEQFF
- TRBJ2-7 - TRBV5-1 TGCGCCAGCAGCTTGGATGATGCATACGAGCAGTACTTC CASSLDDAYEQYF
- TRBJ1-5 few TRBV7-8 TGTGCCAGCTCGACTACAGGATTAAGAAATAGTAATCAGCCCCAGCATTTT CASSTTGLRNSNQPQHF
- TRBJ2-7 - TRBV5-1 TGCGCCAGCAGCTCCATCGGGCGGGACGAGCAGTACTTC CASSSIGRDEQYF
TRBD1 TRBJ1-5 - TRBV4-3 TGCGCCAACAGCCCAGAGCGCGGGACAGGGGGTCAGCCCCAGCATTTT CANSPERGTGGQPQHF
TRBD1 TRBJ1-2 - TRBV5-1 TGCGCCAGCAGCGTCCTCCGGGACAGGGGCTATGGCTACACCTTC CASSVLRDRGYGYTF
- TRBJ1-1 - TRBV5-1 TGCGCCAGCAGCCGACAACCAGGGGACTTTCCTGAAGCTTTCTTT CASSRQPGDFPEAFF
- TRBJ2-3 few TRBV12-3/TRBV12-4 TGTGCCAGCAACACCTTTTCTCGCCCGTATGGGGATACGCAGTATTTT CASNTFSRPYGDTQYF
TRBD1 TRBJ2-2 - TRBV4-3 TGCGCCAGCAGCCAAGATGAGGGGACAGGGAGAACCGGGGAGCTGTTTTTT CASSQDEGTGRTGELFF
TRBD2 TRBJ2-3 - TRBV20-1 TGCAGTGCTATACTAGCGGGGGGCGGCACAGATACGCAGTATTTT CSAILAGGGTDTQYF
- TRBJ2-3 - TRBV28 TGTGCCAGCAGTTTACGAGGGGTTGGACCGGGGACTGATACGCAGTATTTT CASSLRGVGPGTDTQYF
TRBD1 TRBJ2-7 - TRBV7-9 TGTGCCAGCAGCTTAAGCAACAGGGGGCAGTACGAGCAGTACTTC CASSLSNRGQYEQYF
- TRBJ1-4 - TRBV7-9 TGTGCCAGCAAAACAGGGACCAAACTGTTTTTT CASKTGTKLFF
- TRBJ2-5 - TRBV7-2 TGTGCCAGCAGCTTACCCAGGGCCCAAGAGACCCAGTACTTC CASSLPRAQETQYF
TRBD1 TRBJ2-5 - TRBV24-1 TGTGCCACCAGTGACCCCGGGACAGGCTACCAAGAGACCCAGTACTTC CATSDPGTGYQETQYF
- TRBJ2-4 many TRBV20-1 TGCAGTGCCCTCCCGCTAGCTGGGGCCAAAAACATTCAGTACTTC CSALPLAGAKNIQYF
- TRBJ2-7 - TRBV27 TGTGCCAGCAGTTTAAAGGGAAGAGGCTCCTACGAGCAGTACTTC CASSLKGRGSYEQYF
TRBD1 TRBJ2-1 - TRBV25-1 TGTGCCAGCAGTGAACCGCAGACAGGGGATTTTGCGGGGCAATACAATGAGCAGTTCTTC CASSEPQTGDFAGQYNEQFF